Presented here are 27 T cell receptor beta chains from one specimen sequenced in a study of T cell repertoires in cytomegalovirus infection. TCRdb processed the reads anew with MiXCR; each CDR3 protein has one entry. The sample comprises some 220,000 distinct CDR3 sequences, 10% to 15% of which are singletons, and 1.5% to 2% rests with the top ten. Input material: PBMCs. The receptors come from a human donor in good health (CMV status not recorded). Some clones in this sample may be carry-over from other donors' samples.

The J gene is TRBJ1-1, the V gene TRBV19, with D unresolved. The CDR3 is made up of 13 amino acids. In germline, CDR1 is LNHDA, CDR2 SQIVND (reference sequence). The ends were cut back, 5 bases at V and 0 bases at J, with 7 bases in the middle. The CDR3 nucleotides are TGTGCCAGTAGTCCTTGGTTGAACACTGAAGCTTTCTTT. Its protein is CASSPWLNTEAFF.

This clonotype came up a few times. The CDR3 is CSSKTHGLGTEAFF. CDR3 bases: TGCAGCTCCAAAACCCATGGACTGGGCACTGAAGCTTTCTTT. The chain combines TRBV29-1 with TRBJ1-1, with D uncertain. Trimming took off 8 bases at V and 4 bases at J, with 20 bases between the two ends. The CDR3 covers 14 residues. From germline, CDR1 is SQVTM and CDR2 ANQGSEA.

In this sample, this clonotype turned up many times. The CDR3 here is CASGRGINQPQHF. CDR3 DNA: TGTGCCAGCGGTCGGGGGATCAATCAGCCCCAGCATTTT. This rearrangement joins TRBV28 to TRBJ1-5; tentatively, D is TRBD1 (5 bases). The CDR3 is made up of 13 amino acids. V was trimmed by 8 bases and J by 3 bases, leaving 11 bases between them. From germline, CDR1 is MDHEN and CDR2 SYDVKM.

This clonotype was detected many times. The chain joins TRBV7-2 to TRBJ2-7; 8 bases are a match to TRBD2. Germline V gene data show CDR1 as SGHTA and CDR2 as FQGNSA. V shed 0 bases, J shed 0 bases, and the junction held 10 bases outside the gene matches. This CDR3 is built from 18 residues. The CDR3 DNA follows: TGTGCCAGCAGCTTAGCTAGCGGGGAACTAGCCTCCTCCTACGAGCAGTACTTC. It yields the protein CASSLASGELASSYEQYF.

This clonotype was seen repeatedly, ten times or more. This chain connects TRBV10-3 to TRBJ2-1; D gene unclear. The germline V gene has CDR1 ENHRY and CDR2 SYGVKD. This CDR3 has 13 residues. Trimming shortened V by 5 bases and J by 6 bases, and 11 bases separated the two germline ends. CDR3 nucleotide sequence: TGTGCCATCAGTTCTTTCGACTTCAATGAGCAGTTCTTC. It encodes CAISSFDFNEQFF.

This clonotype occurred many times. The CDR3 coding sequence is TGTGCCAGCAGCTTAGCGCACAGGGATCAGCCCCAGCATTTT. Protein: CASSLAHRDQPQHF. The chain links TRBV7-2 to TRBJ1-5, with D possibly matching TRBD1 (6 bases). The CDR3 has 14 amino acids. In germline, CDR1 is SGHTA, CDR2 FQGNSA. With 0 bases removed from V and 5 bases from J, the gap between germline ends came to 8 bases.

This clonotype was picked up many times. The chain combines TRBV7-2 with TRBJ2-5; 9 nucleotides align to TRBD2. Trimming took 5 bases from V and 0 from J; bases not matched to a gene: 7. Germline V CDR1 and CDR2: SGHTA, FQGNSA. The CDR3 contains 16 residues. The CDR3: CASSPWASGNQETQYF. CDR3 in DNA: TGTGCCAGCAGCCCTTGGGCTAGCGGGAACCAAGAGACCCAGTACTTC. The complete variable domain, with remaining parts taken from reference TRBV7-2 and TRBJ2-5, reads GAGVSQSPSNKVTEKGKDVELRCDPISGHTALYWYRQSLGQGLEFLIYFQGNSAPDKSGLPSDRFSAERTGGSVSTLTIQRTQQEDSAVYLCASSPWASGNQETQYFGPGTRLLVL.

This clonotype was detected a few times. CDR3 nucleotide sequence: TGTGCCAGCAGCTTAAAGGCGACCCGGGGAGATACGCAGTATTTT. Protein: CASSLKATRGDTQYF. This chain uses TRBV7-2 with TRBJ2-3, with D perhaps matching TRBD2 (5 bases). This CDR3 is built from 15 residues. Germline lookup yields CDR1 SGHTA and CDR2 FQGNSA. Trimming removed 2 bases at V and 5 bases at J, with 14 bases between.

This clonotype was seen many times. The CDR3 reads CASSGGQGGAGDTQYF. In nucleotides, the CDR3 is TGTGCCAGCAGCGGGGGTCAGGGGGGAGCGGGGGATACGCAGTATTTT. The chain joins TRBV7-8 to TRBJ2-3; possibly TRBD1 or TRBD2 for D (7 bases each). The length of the CDR3 is 16 residues. The ends were cut back, 5 bases at V and 6 bases at J, with 21 bases in the middle. Germline V gene data show CDR1 as SGHVS and CDR2 as FQNEAQ. Filled out from reference TRBV7-8 and TRBJ2-3, the complete variable domain reads GAGVSQSPRYKVAKRGQDVALRCDPISGHVSLFWYQQALGQGPEFLTYFQNEAQLDKSGLPSDRFFAERPEGSVSTLKIQRTQQEDSAVYLCASSGGQGGAGDTQYFGPGTRLTVL.

This clonotype was seen ten or more times. The chain uses TRBV11-1 and TRBJ2-1; TRBD2 matches at 7 bases. The CDR3 length is 15 residues. The junction had 3 bases not matched to a gene; V was cut back by 3 bases and J by 1 base. Germline CDR1 reads SGHAT; CDR2 reads FQDESV (reference sequence). The CDR3 here is CASSFGLESYNEQFF. The CDR3, as DNA: TGTGCCAGCAGCTTCGGACTAGAATCCTACAATGAGCAGTTCTTC. The variable domain in full, completed from reference TRBV11-1 and TRBJ2-1, reads EAEVAQSPRYKITEKSQAVAFWCDPISGHATLYWYRQILGQGPELLVQFQDESVVDDSQLPKDRFSAERLKGVDSTLKIQPAELGDSAMYLCASSFGLESYNEQFFGPGTRLTVL.

There are many counts of this clonotype. The chain uses TRBV28 and TRBJ2-3; no definite D call. CDR3 length: 15 residues. Trimming stripped 3 bases from V and 0 bases from J, with 10 bases between. The germline gives CDR1 MDHEN, CDR2 SYDVKM. CDR3 in amino acids: CASSFREISTDTQYF. The DNA of the CDR3 is TGTGCCAGCAGTTTTCGCGAAATTAGCACAGATACGCAGTATTTT. The full variable domain, in which reference TRBV28 and TRBJ2-3 provide the parts outside the CDR3, is DVKVTQSSRYLVKRTGEKVFLECVQDMDHENMFWYRQDPGLGLRLIYFSYDVKMKEKGDIPEGYSVSREKKERFSLILESASTNQTSMYLCASSFREISTDTQYFGPGTRLTVL.

The rearrangement uses TRBV5-6 and TRBJ1-1; 12 nucleotides align to TRBD1. Germline CDR1 is SGHDT and CDR2 is YYEEEE. The CDR3 is made up of 16 amino acids. The junction had 8 bases not matched to a gene; V was cut back by 4 bases and J by 4 bases. The CDR3 sequence: CASSIPGQGAPTEAFF. CDR3 coding DNA: TGTGCCAGCAGCATCCCGGGACAGGGGGCGCCCACTGAAGCTTTCTTT. Variable domain in full (rest from reference TRBV5-6 and TRBJ1-1): DAGVTQSPTHLIKTRGQQVTLRCSPKSGHDTVSWYQQALGQGPQFIFQYYEEEERQRGNFPDRFSGHQFPNYSSELNVNALLLGDSALYLCASSIPGQGAPTEAFFGQGTRLTVV.

About this clonotype: It may be a read error: a sequence one base away is much more abundant. V is TRBV23-1 and J is TRBJ2-2; maybe TRBD2 (5 bases). TRBV23-1 is flagged as an ORF with uncertain function. The CDR3 consists of 14 residues. CDR3 region: CASSLEGNTGKLFF. The CDR3 DNA follows: TGCGCCAGCAGTCTAGAAGGGAACACCGGGAAGCTGTTTTTT.

In its sample, this clonotype was seen many times. The chain joins TRBV7-2 to TRBJ1-2; D is unresolved. Trimming left V 2 bases short and J 3 bases short, with 7 bases between. The CDR3 spans 13 residues. CDR1 and CDR2 from the germline V gene are SGHTA and FQGNSA. The CDR3 sequence is CASSLPNYYGYTF. The CDR3 DNA reads as TGTGCCAGCAGCTTACCCAACTACTATGGCTACACCTTC.

This clonotype appeared a few times. This chain uses TRBV20-1 with TRBJ2-1, with D uncertain. Germline-derived CDR1 and CDR2 are DFQATT and SNEGSKA (reference sequence). The ends were cut back, 6 bases at V and 7 bases at J, with 22 bases in the middle. The CDR3 loop spans 15 amino acids. The CDR3 DNA is TGCAGTGCCTCGCGCGGCGGCAGCCCTAAGAATGAGCAGTTCTTC. This sequence encodes CSASRGGSPKNEQFF.

The table lists this clonotype with many counts. The J gene is TRBJ1-5, the V gene TRBV19, with D maybe TRBD1 (5 bases). V dropped 6 bases and J dropped 2 bases, with 8 bases sitting between them. The CDR3 totals 13 residues. Germline CDR1 LNHDA, CDR2 SQIVND (reference sequence). The DNA for the CDR3 is TGTGCCAGTAGCGTGGGGGGCAATCAGCCCCAGCATTTT. This gives the protein CASSVGGNQPQHF.

This clonotype was seen repeatedly, ten times or more. The chain joins TRBV6-2 or TRBV6-3 to TRBJ2-5; 9 bases line up with TRBD2. CDR3 length: 15 amino acids. The V and J ends lost 5 bases and 1 base, in that order; junction bases with no gene match: 5. The germline V gene encodes CDR1 MNHEY and CDR2 SVGEGT. The CDR3 sequence: CASSRIAGAQETQYF. The CDR3 bases are TGTGCCAGCAGTCGGATAGCGGGGGCCCAAGAGACCCAGTACTTC.

V and J are TRBV20-1 and TRBJ2-1; 14 bases match TRBD2. From germline, CDR1 is DFQATT and CDR2 SNEGSKA (reference sequence). V gave up 6 bases and J gave up 0 bases; unmatched junction bases: 7. The CDR3 loop spans 17 amino acids. In DNA, the CDR3 is TGCAGTGCCGGACTAGCGGGGGGAAAAAGCTCCTACAATGAGCAGTTCTTC. The encoded protein is CSAGLAGGKSSYNEQFF.

The V call is TRBV24-1, the J call TRBJ2-4; 7 nucleotides line up with TRBD1. This CDR3 region has 15 residues. The germline CDR1 and CDR2 sequences are KGHDR and SFDVKD. The trim removed 4 bases at V and 0 bases at J, leaving 2 bases unmatched. Here the CDR3 reads CATSDPGGAKNIQYF. For the CDR3, the DNA is TGTGCCACCAGTGACCCAGGGGGAGCCAAAAACATTCAGTACTTC.

This clonotype was counted ten times or more. This chain joins TRBV29-1 and TRBJ2-5; 8 bases align to TRBD2. The CDR3 has 11 residues. Germline V CDR1 and CDR2: SQVTM, ANQGSEA. V shed 6 bases and J 3 bases; nucleotides not matched to a gene: 0. This chain's CDR3 is CSVAGEETQYF. The CDR3 nucleotides are TGCAGCGTAGCGGGGGAAGAGACCCAGTACTTC.

This clonotype was seen repeatedly, ten times or more. This chain connects TRBV6-1 to TRBJ2-3, with a possible D match to TRBD2 (6 bases). The V and J ends lost 6 bases and 2 bases respectively, with 12 bases between them. Germline V gene data show CDR1 as MNHNS and CDR2 as SASEGT. The CDR3 runs 14 residues. The DNA of the CDR3 is TGTGCCAGCAGCCGCCCGGGAGCCACAGATACGCAGTATTTT. This sequence encodes CASSRPGATDTQYF.

The chain carries TRBV12-3 or TRBV12-4 and TRBJ2-5; no clear D. V dropped 6 bases and J dropped 5 bases, with 10 bases sitting between them. The CDR3 runs to 12 residues. CDR3 bases: TGTGCCAGCAGCTATCTGGGGGAGACCCAGTACTTC. Its protein product is CASSYLGETQYF.

The chain combines TRBV2 with TRBJ2-7; either TRBD1 or TRBD2 may fit D (5 bases each). The CDR3 consists of 14 residues. Trimming left V 5 bases short and J 2 bases short, with 13 bases between. CDR1 SNHLY and CDR2 FYNNEI come from the germline V gene. CDR3 in amino acids: CASSQTGTAYEQYF. Here the CDR3 DNA reads TGTGCCAGCAGTCAGACCGGGACGGCCTACGAGCAGTACTTC.

This chain uses TRBV12-3 or TRBV12-4 with TRBJ2-6; 12 positions agree with TRBD1. V lost 7 bases, J lost 3 bases, and 7 bases stayed unmatched. The CDR3 has 17 residues. CDR3 bases: TGTGCCAGCATCCCGGGACAGGGGGCAAGTGGGGCCAACGTCCTGACTTTC. It specifies CASIPGQGASGANVLTF.

V usage is TRBV11-3 and J usage is TRBJ2-7; weak D call: TRBD2 (5 bases). Looked up from germline, CDR1 is SGHNT and CDR2 is YENEEA. The CDR3 has 14 residues. Trimming pared 0 bases from V and 4 bases from J, leaving 10 bases between. CDR3 sequence: CASSLEGVAYEQYF. DNA for the CDR3: TGTGCCAGCAGCTTAGAGGGAGTCGCATACGAGCAGTACTTC.

Many counts were recorded for this clonotype. The CDR3 nucleotides are TGTGCCAGCAGCTTAAAAAGGAACACTGAAGCTTTCTTT. Translating gives CASSLKRNTEAFF. The chain has TRBV11-1 and TRBJ1-1, with D uncertain. The ends were cut back, 2 bases at V and 1 base at J, with 5 bases in the middle. Germline-derived CDR1 and CDR2 are SGHAT and FQDESV (reference sequence). This CDR3 region has 13 residues.

This clonotype was detected a few times. The gene calls are TRBV20-1 and TRBJ2-1; 10 nucleotides line up with TRBD2. The CDR3 length is 14 residues. The germline gives CDR1 DFQATT, CDR2 SNEGSKA (reference sequence). Germline trimming cut 6 bases from V and 4 bases from J; bases unmatched to any gene: 6. The CDR3 coding sequence is TGCAGTGCCGAGAGGACTAGCGGATACAATGAGCAGTTCTTC. This sequence encodes CSAERTSGYNEQFF.